The 14 T cell receptor beta chains listed next were all sequenced from one sample in a study of OX40 agonist ivuxolimab in advanced cancers. Profiled with immunoSEQ multiplex PCR; TCRdb holds only in-frame clones, not every one. The table records roughly 56,000 clones, roughly four fifths of them present only once. The sequencing here drew on CD4+ or CD8+ T cells sorted from blood, taken in a trial of the OX40 agonist ivuxolimab. Every receptor here comes from an adult with an advanced solid tumor such as melanoma, head and neck, liver or kidney cancer.

The chain is built from TRBV30 and TRBJ1-5; D remains unclear. Trimming removed 0 bases from V and 6 bases from J, with 12 bases in between. CDR1 and CDR2 (germline): GTSNPN, SVGIG (reference sequence). CDR3 length: 14 amino acids. In DNA form, the CDR3 reads TGTGCCTGGAGTGTAACGGCCCGTGGTCAGCCCCAGCATTTT. It yields the protein CAWSVTARGQPQHF.

The chain has TRBV19 and TRBJ2-3; the match to TRBD2 covers 7 bases. V lost 3 bases and J lost 2; bases outside the gene matches: 2. CDR3 length: 14 amino acids. Germline V CDR1 and CDR2: LNHDA, SQIVND (reference sequence). CDR3 residues: CASSIQRDTDTQYF. The CDR3 coding sequence is TGTGCCAGTAGTATCCAGCGGGACACAGATACGCAGTATTTT.

The rearrangement joins TRBV10-3 to TRBJ2-5; D is possibly TRBD1 (6 bases). The CDR3 is 15 residues long. Germline CDR1 ENHRY, CDR2 SYGVKD. Trimming pared 4 bases from V and 5 bases from J, leaving 17 bases between. CDR3 nucleotides: TGTGCCATCAGTGGTTCGAGAGGGGGTAGGGAGACCCAGTACTTC. Protein product: CAISGSRGGRETQYF.

The chain links TRBV4-2 to TRBJ2-3; D possibly uses TRBD1 or TRBD2 (6 bases each). The V gene's germline CDR1 is LGHNA and CDR2 YNFKEQ. V gave up 1 base and J gave up 2 bases, with 10 bases separating them. The length of the CDR3 is 15 residues. The CDR3 region is CASSQGGANTDTQYF. DNA of the CDR3: TGTGCCAGCAGCCAAGGGGGGGCGAACACAGATACGCAGTATTTT.

The chain is built from TRBV9 and TRBJ2-7; D not certain. The CDR3 length is 12 residues. Germline V CDR1 and CDR2: SGDLS, YYNGEE. The CDR3 nucleotides are TGTGGGGGTGGAAGGTGCGGCTACGAGCAGTACTTC. This encodes CGGGRCGYEQYF.

The chain combines TRBV5-5 with TRBJ2-1, with a possible D match to TRBD1 (6 bases). V dropped 4 bases and J dropped 7 bases, with 15 bases sitting between them. CDR1 and CDR2 from the germline V gene are SGHKS and YYEKEE (reference sequence). This CDR3 contains 14 residues. The CDR3 DNA sequence: TGTGCCAGCAGCCCGACAGGAGGACCTAATGAGCAGTTCTTC. It encodes CASSPTGGPNEQFF.

This clone was seen a handful of times. V usage is TRBV7-9 and J usage is TRBJ1-2; D is perhaps TRBD1 (5 bases). V dropped 1 base and J dropped 10 bases, with 7 bases sitting between them. Germline V CDR1 and CDR2: SEHNR, FQNEAQ (reference sequence). The CDR3 length is 11 residues. The CDR3 DNA follows: TGTGCCAGCAGCTTAGGGGGGTACTACACCTTC. Residues: CASSLGGYYTF.

J is TRBJ1-4 and V is TRBV5-5; unclear D gene. CDR3 length equals 14 residues. V was trimmed by 5 bases and J by 4 bases, leaving 12 bases between them. Per germline, CDR1 SGHKS and CDR2 YYEKEE (reference sequence). CDR3 coding DNA: TGTGCCAGCAGTTCCCGGTGGGTTAATGAAAAACTGTTTTTT. Its protein product is CASSSRWVNEKLFF.

V is TRBV28 and J is TRBJ1-5; D gene ambiguous. V lost 4 bases, J lost 5 bases, and 9 bases lay in between. Germline values: CDR1 MDHEN, CDR2 SYDVKM. CDR3 length equals 13 residues. In DNA, the CDR3 is TGTGCCAGCAGTTCTGCGAGGGATCAGCCCCAGCATTTT. Translating it yields CASSSARDQPQHF.

V is TRBV7-2 and J is TRBJ2-7; the D gene is possibly TRBD1 (5 bases). This CDR3 region has 14 residues. Germline V lookup: CDR1 SGHTA, CDR2 FQGNSA. Trimming left V 1 base short and J 2 bases short, with 9 bases between. The CDR3 region is CASSLGSTAYEQYF. DNA for the CDR3: TGTGCCAGCAGCTTAGGCTCGACAGCCTACGAGCAGTACTTC.

This chain uses TRBV10-3 with TRBJ1-6; a weak D match, TRBD1 (5 bases). Trimming took 0 bases from V and 15 from J, leaving 12 bases between them. Germline-derived CDR1 and CDR2 are ENHRY and SYGVKD. This CDR3 has 13 amino acids. The CDR3 sequence is CAISESGVQDLHF. In DNA, the CDR3 is TGTGCCATCAGTGAGTCTGGAGTACAGGACCTCCACTTT.

CDR3 bases: TGTGCCAGTAGTCGGACGGTGAACACTGAAGCTTTCTTT. Translated, it gives CASSRTVNTEAFF. The rearrangement links TRBV19 to TRBJ1-1; no firm D call. The V end was cut by 5 bases, the J end by 0 bases, with 7 bases between. There are 13 residues in the CDR3. The germline gives CDR1 LNHDA, CDR2 SQIVND (reference sequence).

The chain links TRBV6-5 to TRBJ2-5, with a possible D match to TRBD2 (5 bases). V lost 7 bases and J lost 4, with 19 bases in between. The germline V gene encodes CDR1 MNHEY and CDR2 SVGAGI. There are 15 residues in the CDR3. CDR3 DNA: TGTGCCAGCACCAAGGATGGCTTGGGGAGAGAGACCCAGTACTTC. It yields the protein CASTKDGLGRETQYF.

The chain combines TRBV5-1 with TRBJ2-5; TRBD1 is a possible D gene (6 bases). CDR3 length equals 14 residues. The V and J ends lost 5 bases and 5 bases respectively, with 16 bases between them. Germline CDR1 and CDR2: SGHRS and YFSETQ. CDR3 residues: CASSHQGHSETQYF. The CDR3 bases are TGCGCCAGCAGTCACCAGGGGCACTCGGAGACCCAGTACTTC. The whole variable domain, filled in from reference TRBV5-1 and TRBJ2-5, reads KAGVTQTPRYLIKTRGQQVTLSCSPISGHRSVSWYQQTPGQGLQFLFEYFSETQRNKGNFPGRFSGRQFSNSRSEMNVSTLELGDSALYLCASSHQGHSETQYFGPGTRLLVL.